This is a list of T cell receptor beta chains from one sample in a study of T cell repertoires in cytomegalovirus infection. TCRdb passed the reads through MiXCR, listing each CDR3 protein once. The sample includes fewer than 85,000 distinct CDR3 sequences, around 3.8% of them seen just once. Sequencing used PBMCs. These receptors all stem from a human donor in good health (CMV status not recorded). Some clones in this sample may be carry-over from other donors' samples. CDR3s leave out the opening cysteine and the closing phenylalanine or tryptophan. The order of the fields is J gene, clone size, V gene, CDR3 protein. Only some rows state a clone size, as once, few, many or a class for expanded clones.

TRBJ1-2 | many | TRBV7-2 | ASSLSGRINYGYT
TRBJ1-1 | many | TRBV7-8 | ASSFNDPSREAF
TRBJ2-1 | many | TRBV7-9 | ASSLGPGLAGIYNEQF
TRBJ2-7 | once | TRBV10-3 | AISDGSSYEQY
TRBJ2-1 | . | TRBV18 | ASSPSGRSHEQF
TRBJ1-1 | few | TRBV7-2 | ASSRTHRAPNTEAF
TRBJ2-5 | many | TRBV7-8 | ASSLGLNLETQY
TRBJ2-1 | many | TRBV20-1 | SASDSGALYNEQF
TRBJ2-7 | many | TRBV7-2 | ASSLTRDNSYEQY
TRBJ2-5 | many | TRBV7-8 | ASSPPPGRETQY
TRBJ2-1 | many | TRBV7-2 | ASSLVGGSYNEQF
TRBJ2-3 | many | TRBV7-3 | ASSPGRNTDTQY
TRBJ1-2 | many | TRBV7-2 | ASTSRTPYGYT
TRBJ1-2 | many | TRBV7-2 | ASSLGWTSYGYT
TRBJ2-1 | many | TRBV20-1 | SARAPFSGGKFEQF
TRBJ1-6 | many | TRBV28 | ASGNVNSPLH
TRBJ2-3 | many | TRBV7-3 | ASSLTGAGASDTQY
TRBJ2-1 | many | TRBV7-6 | ASSSGLRDEQF
TRBJ2-7 | many | TRBV7-2 | ASSLVGTGSSYEQY